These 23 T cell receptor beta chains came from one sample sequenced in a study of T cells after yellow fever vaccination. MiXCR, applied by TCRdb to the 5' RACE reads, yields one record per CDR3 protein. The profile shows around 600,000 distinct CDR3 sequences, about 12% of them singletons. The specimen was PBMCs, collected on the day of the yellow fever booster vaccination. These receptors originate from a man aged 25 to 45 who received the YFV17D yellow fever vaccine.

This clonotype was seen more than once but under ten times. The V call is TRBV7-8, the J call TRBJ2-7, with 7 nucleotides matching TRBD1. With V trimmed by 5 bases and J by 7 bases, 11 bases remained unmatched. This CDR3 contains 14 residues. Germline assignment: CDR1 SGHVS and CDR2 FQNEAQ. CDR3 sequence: CASSLRTGWGEQYF. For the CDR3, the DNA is TGTGCCAGCAGCCTACGGACAGGTTGGGGGGAGCAGTACTTC.

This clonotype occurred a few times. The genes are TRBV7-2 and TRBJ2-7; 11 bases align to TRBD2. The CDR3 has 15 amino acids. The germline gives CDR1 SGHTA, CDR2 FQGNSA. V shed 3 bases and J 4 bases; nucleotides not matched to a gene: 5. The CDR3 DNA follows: TGTGCCAGCAGCTTCATAGCGGGAGGGGGTTACGAGCAGTACTTC. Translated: CASSFIAGGGYEQYF.

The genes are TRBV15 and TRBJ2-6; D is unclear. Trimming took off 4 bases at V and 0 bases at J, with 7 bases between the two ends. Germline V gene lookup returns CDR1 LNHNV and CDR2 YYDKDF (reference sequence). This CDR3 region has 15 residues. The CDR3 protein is CATSNLSSGANVLTF. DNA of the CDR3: TGTGCCACCAGCAATCTGAGCTCTGGGGCCAACGTCCTGACTTTC.

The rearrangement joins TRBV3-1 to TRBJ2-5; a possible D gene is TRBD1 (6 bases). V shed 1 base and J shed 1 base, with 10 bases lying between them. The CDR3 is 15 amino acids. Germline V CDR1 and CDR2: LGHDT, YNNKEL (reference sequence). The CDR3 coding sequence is TGTGCCAGCAGCCAAGCGGGACAACCCCAAGAGACCCAGTACTTC. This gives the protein CASSQAGQPQETQYF.

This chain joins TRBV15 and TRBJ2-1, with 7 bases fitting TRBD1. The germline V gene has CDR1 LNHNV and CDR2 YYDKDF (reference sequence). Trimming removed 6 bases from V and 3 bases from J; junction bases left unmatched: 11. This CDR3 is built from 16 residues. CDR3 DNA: TGTGCCACCAGGTCCGACAGGGTGGAAGGCTACAATGAGCAGTTCTTC. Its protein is CATRSDRVEGYNEQFF.

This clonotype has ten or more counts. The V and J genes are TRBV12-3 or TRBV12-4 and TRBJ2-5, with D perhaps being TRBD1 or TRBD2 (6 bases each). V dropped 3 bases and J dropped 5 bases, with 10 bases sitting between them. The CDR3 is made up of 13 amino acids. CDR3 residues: CASSFRGAETQYF. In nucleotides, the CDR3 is TGTGCCAGCAGTTTTAGGGGGGCGGAGACCCAGTACTTC.

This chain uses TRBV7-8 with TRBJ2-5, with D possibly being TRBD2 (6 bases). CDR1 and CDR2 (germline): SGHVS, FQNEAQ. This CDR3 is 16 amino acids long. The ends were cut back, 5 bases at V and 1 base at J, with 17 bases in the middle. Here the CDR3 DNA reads TGTGCCAGCAGCCTCTCACTAGCAGACTCCCAAGAGACCCAGTACTTC. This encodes CASSLSLADSQETQYF.

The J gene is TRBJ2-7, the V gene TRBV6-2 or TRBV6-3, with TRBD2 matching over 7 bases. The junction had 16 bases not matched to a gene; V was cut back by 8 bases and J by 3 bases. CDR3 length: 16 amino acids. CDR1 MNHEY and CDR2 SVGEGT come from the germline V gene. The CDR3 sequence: CASQSPGGERDYEQYF. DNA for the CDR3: TGTGCCAGCCAAAGCCCAGGTGGCGAGCGGGACTACGAGCAGTACTTC.

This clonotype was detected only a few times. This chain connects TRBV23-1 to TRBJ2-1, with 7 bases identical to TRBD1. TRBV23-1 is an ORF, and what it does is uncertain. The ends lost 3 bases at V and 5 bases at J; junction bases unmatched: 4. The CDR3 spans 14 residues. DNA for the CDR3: TGCGCCAGCAGTCACTGCGACAGGGACAATGAGCAGTTCTTC. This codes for CASSHCDRDNEQFF.

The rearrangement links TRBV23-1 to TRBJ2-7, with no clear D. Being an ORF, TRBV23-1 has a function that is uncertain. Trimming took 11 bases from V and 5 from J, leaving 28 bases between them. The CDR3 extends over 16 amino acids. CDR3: CASCQQIRPDQHEQYF. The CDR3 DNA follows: TGCGCCTCCTGTCAGCAAATCCGGCCAGACCAACACGAGCAGTACTTC.

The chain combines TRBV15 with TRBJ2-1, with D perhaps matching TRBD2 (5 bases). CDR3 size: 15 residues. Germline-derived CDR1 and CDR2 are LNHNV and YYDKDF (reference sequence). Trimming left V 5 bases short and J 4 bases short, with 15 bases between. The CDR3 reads CATSRTRSPYNEQFF. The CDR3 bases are TGTGCCACCAGCCGCACTAGGTCTCCGTACAATGAGCAGTTCTTC.

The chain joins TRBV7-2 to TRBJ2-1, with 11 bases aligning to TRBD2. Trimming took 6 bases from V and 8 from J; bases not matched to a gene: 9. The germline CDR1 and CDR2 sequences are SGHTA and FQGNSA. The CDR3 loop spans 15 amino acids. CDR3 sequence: CASRVAGGPKDEQFF. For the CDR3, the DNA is TGTGCCAGCAGGGTAGCGGGAGGGCCGAAGGATGAGCAGTTCTTC.

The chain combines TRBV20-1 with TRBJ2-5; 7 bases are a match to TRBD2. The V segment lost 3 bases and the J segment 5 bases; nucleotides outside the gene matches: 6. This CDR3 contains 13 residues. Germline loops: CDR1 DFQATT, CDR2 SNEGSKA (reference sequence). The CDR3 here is CSASNSGGETQYF. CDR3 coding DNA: TGCAGTGCTAGTAATTCCGGGGGGGAGACCCAGTACTTC.

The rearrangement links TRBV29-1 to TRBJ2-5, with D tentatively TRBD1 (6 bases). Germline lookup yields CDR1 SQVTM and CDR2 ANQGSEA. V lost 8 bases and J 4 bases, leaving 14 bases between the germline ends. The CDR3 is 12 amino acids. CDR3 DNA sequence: TGCAGCATTCAACAGGGTATAGAGACCCAGTACTTC. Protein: CSIQQGIETQYF.

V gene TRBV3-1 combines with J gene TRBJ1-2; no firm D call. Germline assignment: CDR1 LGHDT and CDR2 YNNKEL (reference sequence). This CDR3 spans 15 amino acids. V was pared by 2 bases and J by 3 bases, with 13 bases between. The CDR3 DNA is TGTGCCAGCAGCCAATTTTCGTATGAGGACTATGGCTACACCTTC. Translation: CASSQFSYEDYGYTF.

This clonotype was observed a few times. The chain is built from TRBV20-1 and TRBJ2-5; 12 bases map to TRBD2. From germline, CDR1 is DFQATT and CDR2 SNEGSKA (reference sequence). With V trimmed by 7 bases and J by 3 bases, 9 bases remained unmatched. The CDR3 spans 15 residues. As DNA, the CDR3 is TGCAGTGTTCCGTCTAGCGGGAGGGGAAAAGAGACCCAGTACTTC. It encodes CSVPSSGRGKETQYF.

Here the CDR3 reads CASSILAGAYEQYF. CDR3 coding DNA: TGTGCCAGTAGTATCTTAGCGGGAGCCTACGAGCAGTACTTC. The gene calls are TRBV19 and TRBJ2-7, with 9 positions matching TRBD2. V trimming: 3 bases; J trimming: 2 bases; junction bases outside the gene matches: 2. Germline V lookup: CDR1 LNHDA, CDR2 SQIVND (reference sequence). The CDR3 totals 14 residues.

Written as DNA, the CDR3 is TGTGCCAGCAGCTTAGCCTGGAGTGGGGACGGAGGGAAACTGTTTTTT. It specifies CASSLAWSGDGGKLFF. This chain connects TRBV7-2 to TRBJ1-4; D might be TRBD1 (5 bases). Trimming stripped 0 bases from V and 11 bases from J, with 19 bases between. CDR1 and CDR2 from the germline V gene are SGHTA and FQGNSA. The CDR3 covers 16 residues. Complete variable domain (other parts from reference TRBV7-2 and TRBJ1-4): GAGVSQSPSNKVTEKGKDVELRCDPISGHTALYWYRQSLGQGLEFLIYFQGNSAPDKSGLPSDRFSAERTGGSVSTLTIQRTQQEDSAVYLCASSLAWSGDGGKLFFGSGTQLSVL.

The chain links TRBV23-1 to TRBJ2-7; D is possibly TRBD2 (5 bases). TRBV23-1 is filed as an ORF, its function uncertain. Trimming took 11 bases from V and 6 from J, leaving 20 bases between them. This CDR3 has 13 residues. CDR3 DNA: TGCGCCGTGCGAGAATCGGCGGGCGGCGAGCAGTACTTC. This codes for CAVRESAGGEQYF.

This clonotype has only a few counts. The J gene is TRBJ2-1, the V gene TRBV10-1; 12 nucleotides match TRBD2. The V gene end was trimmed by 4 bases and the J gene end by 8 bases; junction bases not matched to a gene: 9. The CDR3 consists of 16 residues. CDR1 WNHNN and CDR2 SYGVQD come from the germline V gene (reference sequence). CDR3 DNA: TGCGCCAGCAGTGCAAGACTAGCGGGGGCCAGCGATGAGCAGTTCTTC. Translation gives CASSARLAGASDEQFF.

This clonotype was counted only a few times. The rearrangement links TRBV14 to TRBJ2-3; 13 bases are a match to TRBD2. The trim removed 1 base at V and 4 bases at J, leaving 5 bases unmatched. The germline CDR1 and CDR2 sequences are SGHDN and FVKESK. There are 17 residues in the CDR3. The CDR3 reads CASSQVGLAGVADTQYF. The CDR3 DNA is TGTGCCAGCAGCCAAGTTGGACTAGCGGGAGTCGCAGATACGCAGTATTTT.

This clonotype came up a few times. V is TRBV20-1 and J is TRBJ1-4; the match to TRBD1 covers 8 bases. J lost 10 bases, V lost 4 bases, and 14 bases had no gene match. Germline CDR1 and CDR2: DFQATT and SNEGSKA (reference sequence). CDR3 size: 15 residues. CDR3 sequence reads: CSAKPPGQGAGKLFF. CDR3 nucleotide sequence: TGCAGTGCTAAACCCCCAGGGCAGGGGGCAGGAAAACTGTTTTTT.

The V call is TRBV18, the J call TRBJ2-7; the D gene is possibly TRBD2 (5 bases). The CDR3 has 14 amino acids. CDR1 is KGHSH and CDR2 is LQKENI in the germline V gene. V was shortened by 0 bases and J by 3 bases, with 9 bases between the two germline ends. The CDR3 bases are TGTGCCAGCTCACCACCGACGGGGATCTACGAGCAGTACTTC. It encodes CASSPPTGIYEQYF.